Below, one T cell receptor (beta chain) is given with its context. Its antigen is unidentified. The data stem from a study of early T cells in non-severe SARS-CoV-2 infection. Unique molecular identifiers were added to individual cDNA molecules. In TCRdb, the 5' RACE reads were re-called with MiXCR into one record per CDR3 protein. The repertoire consists of tens of thousands of distinct CDR3 sequences, with under 15% occurring once and the leading ten covering around 5%. General study points: VDJdb-based matching was biased toward anti-spike CD8 responses and missed private and CD4 specificities.

The germline CDR1 and CDR2 sequences are SGDLS and YYNGEE. V was shortened by 0 bases and J by 12 bases, with 19 bases between the two germline ends. This CDR3 spans 14 amino acids. The source material was whole blood. The receptor was isolated from an adult who was a healthcare worker with PCR-confirmed SARS-CoV-2 infection or an uninfected control (not recorded which). The chain couples TRBV9 to TRBJ2-7; D is ambiguous. CDR3 DNA sequence: TGTGCCAGCAGCGTAGGGGAAAGCTTTGGGGTAAGGTACTTC. Its protein product is CASSVGESFGVRYF.